One sample yielded the 16 T cell receptor beta chains listed below, sequenced in a study of blood T cell repertoires in COVID-19. Assay used: immunoSEQ multiplex PCR; TCRdb lists only in-frame clones, some missing. The repertoire holds some 200,000 clones, with about 90% as singletons. The sequencing input was peripheral blood. The receptors originated from a man in his forties with active or convalescent COVID-19.

The chain is built from TRBV2 and TRBJ1-5; the match to TRBD1 covers 8 bases. Germline trimming cut 6 bases from V and 5 bases from J; bases unmatched to any gene: 12. This CDR3 is built from 16 residues. Germline assignment: CDR1 SNHLY and CDR2 FYNNEI. This CDR3 is CASRELGQGGHQPQHF. The CDR3 DNA reads as TGTGCCAGCAGGGAGCTAGGACAGGGAGGGCATCAGCCCCAGCATTTT.

The chain combines TRBV4-3 with TRBJ2-1; maybe TRBD2 (6 bases). Germline CDR1 and CDR2: LGHNA and YSLEER. There are 13 residues in the CDR3. Trimming cost V 1 base and J 9 bases, with 10 bases left between them. CDR3 sequence reads: CASSQAAGIEQFF. The CDR3 DNA reads TGCGCCAGCAGCCAAGCTGCGGGGATTGAGCAGTTCTTC.

The V and J genes are TRBV7-8 and TRBJ1-1; TRBD1 aligns across 7 bases. Germline CDR1 is SGHVS and CDR2 is FQNEAQ. The V and J ends lost 5 bases and 2 bases, in that order; junction bases with no gene match: 5. The CDR3 sequence is 14 residues long. The CDR3 sequence is CASSPGTANTEAFF. CDR3 bases: TGTGCCAGCAGCCCCGGGACAGCCAACACTGAAGCTTTCTTT. Combining the CDR3 with reference TRBV7-8 and TRBJ1-1 gives the whole variable domain GAGVSQSPRYKVAKRGQDVALRCDPISGHVSLFWYQQALGQGPEFLTYFQNEAQLDKSGLPSDRFFAERPEGSVSTLKIQRTQQEDSAVYLCASSPGTANTEAFFGQGTRLTVV.

The chain has TRBV7-2 and TRBJ2-2; 11 bases are a match to TRBD2. The V gene's germline CDR1 is SGHTA and CDR2 FQGNSA. This CDR3 spans 18 amino acids. V lost 6 bases, J lost 5 bases, and 14 bases stayed unmatched. The CDR3 spells CASSFGSGGAVGTGELFF. The CDR3 DNA is TGTGCCAGCAGTTTTGGTAGCGGGGGGGCCGTAGGAACCGGGGAGCTGTTTTTT.

As regards this clone: This same CDR3 is encoded by further DNA sequences in the sample. The chain carries TRBV3-1 (or the pseudogene TRBV3-2) and TRBJ2-3; possibly TRBD2 for D (5 bases). V gave up 1 base and J gave up 6 bases, with 8 bases separating them. CDR3 length: 13 residues. Germline V gene lookup returns CDR1 LGHDT and CDR2 YNNKEL (reference sequence). The CDR3 DNA sequence: TGTGCCAGCAGCCAAGGGGGAGTGGATACGCAGTATTTT. Translating gives CASSQGGVDTQYF.

This sequence joins TRBV12-3 or TRBV12-4 and TRBJ2-7, with TRBD1 matching over 7 bases. The CDR3 has 13 amino acids. V lost 4 bases and J lost 4; bases outside the gene matches: 4. For the CDR3, the DNA is TGTGCCAGCAGTTCGGGACAGCCGTACGAGCAGTACTTC. Protein: CASSSGQPYEQYF.

This chain connects TRBV5-4 to TRBJ1-3, with 10 bases that match TRBD1. The CDR3 spans 16 residues. With V trimmed by 4 bases and J by 4 bases, 8 bases remained unmatched. Germline CDR1 is SGHNT and CDR2 is YYREEE (reference sequence). CDR3 sequence reads: CASSPEGQGKGNTIYF. The CDR3 nucleotides are TGTGCCAGCAGCCCCGAGGGACAGGGGAAAGGAAACACCATATATTTT.

The chain uses TRBV30 and TRBJ1-6, with D possibly matching TRBD1 (6 bases). The V end lost 0 bases, the J end lost 1 base, and 16 bases lay between the germline ends. CDR3 length: 18 amino acids. CDR1 and CDR2 from the germline V gene are GTSNPN and SVGIG (reference sequence). The CDR3 DNA reads TGTGCCTGGAGTGTACAAGGGGGGGGCCCGTCCTATAATTCACCCCTCCACTTT. This sequence encodes CAWSVQGGGPSYNSPLHF.

The chain links TRBV21-1 to TRBJ1-5; TRBD1, as called in the table, went unchecked against the DNA. TRBV21-1 is a pseudogene. The CDR3 has 20 residues. The CDR3 nucleotides are TGTGCCAGCAGCAAAGAGGAACGGACAGGGCCCCTTCACAGCAATCAGCCCCAGCATTTT. It is translated as CASSKEERTGPLHSNQPQHF.

The rearrangement joins TRBV9 to TRBJ1-5; TRBD1 matches 9 bases. The CDR3 spans 16 residues. Looked up from germline, CDR1 is SGDLS and CDR2 is YYNGEE. Trimming took 3 bases from V and 6 from J; bases not matched to a gene: 10. The CDR3 DNA reads as TGTGCCAGCAGCGGCGGGGGACAGGGTTCGCTTCAGCCCCAGCATTTT. This codes for CASSGGGQGSLQPQHF. Full variable domain (outside the CDR3, taken from reference TRBV9 and TRBJ1-5): DSGVTQTPKHLITATGQRVTLRCSPRSGDLSVYWYQQSLDQGLQFLIQYYNGEERAKGNILERFSAQQFPDLHSELNLSSLELGDSALYFCASSGGGQGSLQPQHFGDGTRLSIL.

This chain uses TRBV30 with TRBJ1-2; the D gene is possibly TRBD1 (5 bases). Germline CDR1 and CDR2: GTSNPN and SVGIG (reference sequence). The CDR3 contains 12 residues. The V end lost 4 bases, the J end lost 4 bases, and 10 bases lay between the germline ends. CDR3 amino acids: CAWTGLVYGYTF. In DNA form, the CDR3 reads TGTGCCTGGACAGGGCTGGTCTATGGCTACACCTTC. Supplemented by reference TRBV30 and TRBJ1-2, the full variable domain reads SQTIHQWPATLVQPVGSPLSLECTVEGTSNPNLYWYRQAAGRGLQLLFYSVGIGQISSEVPQNLSASRPQDRQFILSSKKLLLSDSGFYLCAWTGLVYGYTFGSGTRLTVV.

The CDR3 here is CASSVGAGFIEAFF. The CDR3 DNA follows: TGTGCCAGCAGTGTGGGGGCTGGGTTTATTGAAGCTTTCTTT. V gene TRBV2 combines with J gene TRBJ1-1; maybe TRBD1 (6 bases). The CDR3 runs 14 residues. In germline, CDR1 is SNHLY, CDR2 FYNNEI. Trimming took 4 bases from V and 7 from J, leaving 16 bases between them.

The chain carries TRBV11-2 and TRBJ1-2; TRBD1 aligns across 10 bases. Trimming took 3 bases from V and 5 from J; bases not matched to a gene: 9. CDR1 is SGHAT, CDR2 FQNNGV, per germline. The length of the CDR3 is 16 residues. The chain's CDR3 is CASSFVSRDRGYGYTF. The CDR3 DNA reads as TGTGCCAGCAGCTTCGTATCCCGGGACAGGGGTTATGGCTACACCTTC.

The chain carries TRBV27 and TRBJ2-1, with TRBD2 matching 12 bases. Trimming cost V 2 bases and J 9 bases; bases outside gene matches: 2. Germline V lookup: CDR1 MNHEY, CDR2 SMNVEV (reference sequence). This CDR3 comprises 14 residues. The chain's CDR3 is CASSLLAGGGEQFF. Here the CDR3 DNA reads TGTGCCAGCAGTTTACTAGCGGGGGGGGGTGAGCAGTTCTTC.

V and J are TRBV19 and TRBJ1-3; D is possibly TRBD1 (6 bases). In germline, CDR1 is LNHDA, CDR2 SQIVND (reference sequence). Trimming pared 2 bases from V and 0 bases from J, leaving 20 bases between. CDR3 size: 19 residues. The CDR3 nucleotides are TGTGCCAGTAGTATACCCTATCCCCCCCAGGGGAGCTCTGGAAACACCATATATTTT. It encodes CASSIPYPPQGSSGNTIYF.

This clone has a handful of counts. The J gene is TRBJ2-2, the V gene TRBV5-5; D unresolved. Germline CDR1 and CDR2: SGHKS and YYEKEE (reference sequence). V was shortened by 5 bases and J by 8 bases, with 13 bases between the two germline ends. The CDR3 has 13 residues. For the CDR3, the DNA is TGTGCCAGCAGTTTCGAGCGCATAGGGGAGCTGTTTTTT. It codes for CASSFERIGELFF.